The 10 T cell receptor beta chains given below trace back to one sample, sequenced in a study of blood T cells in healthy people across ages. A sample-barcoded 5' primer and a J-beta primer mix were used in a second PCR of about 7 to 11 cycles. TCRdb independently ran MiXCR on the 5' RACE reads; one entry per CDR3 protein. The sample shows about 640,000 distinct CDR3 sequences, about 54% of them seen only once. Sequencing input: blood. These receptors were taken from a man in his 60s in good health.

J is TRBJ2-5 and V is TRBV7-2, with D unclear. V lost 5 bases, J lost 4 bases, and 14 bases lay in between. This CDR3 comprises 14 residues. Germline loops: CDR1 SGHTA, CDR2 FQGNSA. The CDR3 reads CASSPGGSGETQYF. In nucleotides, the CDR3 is TGTGCCAGCAGCCCAGGCGGCAGTGGAGAGACCCAGTACTTC.

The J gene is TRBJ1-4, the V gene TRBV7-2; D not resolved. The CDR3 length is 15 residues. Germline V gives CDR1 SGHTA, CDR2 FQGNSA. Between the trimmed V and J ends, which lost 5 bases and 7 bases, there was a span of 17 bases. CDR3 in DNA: TGTGCCAGCAGCCCCGGCTTTGGGGAATTTGAAAAACTGTTTTTT. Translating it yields CASSPGFGEFEKLFF.

CDR3 in amino acids: CASSLDRPGQRRNEKLFF. The CDR3 coding sequence is TGTGCCAGCAGCTTAGATCGTCCCGGCCAGAGAAGAAATGAAAAACTGTTTTTT. V gene TRBV11-2 combines with J gene TRBJ1-4; no definite D call. Germline CDR1 reads SGHAT; CDR2 reads FQNNGV. Trimming left V 0 bases short and J 5 bases short, with 19 bases between. The CDR3 has 18 residues.

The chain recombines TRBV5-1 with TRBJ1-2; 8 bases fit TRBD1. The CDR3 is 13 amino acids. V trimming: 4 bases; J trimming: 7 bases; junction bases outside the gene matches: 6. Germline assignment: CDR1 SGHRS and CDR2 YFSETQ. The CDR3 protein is CASSTDRESGYTF. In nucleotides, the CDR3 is TGCGCCAGCAGCACGGACAGGGAGAGTGGCTACACCTTC. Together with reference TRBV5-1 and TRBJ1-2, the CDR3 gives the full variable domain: KAGVTQTPRYLIKTRGQQVTLSCSPISGHRSVSWYQQTPGQGLQFLFEYFSETQRNKGNFPGRFSGRQFSNSRSEMNVSTLELGDSALYLCASSTDRESGYTFGSGTRLTVV.

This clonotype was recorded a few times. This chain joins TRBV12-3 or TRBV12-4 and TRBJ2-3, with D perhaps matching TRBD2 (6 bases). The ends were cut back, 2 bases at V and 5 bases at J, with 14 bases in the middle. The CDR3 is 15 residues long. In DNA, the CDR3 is TGTGCCAGCAGTTTAAAAGGCGGGGCGGGAGATACGCAGTATTTT. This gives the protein CASSLKGGAGDTQYF.

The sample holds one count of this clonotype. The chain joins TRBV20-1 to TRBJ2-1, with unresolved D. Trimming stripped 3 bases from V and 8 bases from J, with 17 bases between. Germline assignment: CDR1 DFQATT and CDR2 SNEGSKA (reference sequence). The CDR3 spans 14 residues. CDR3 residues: CSASPRTFYDEQFF. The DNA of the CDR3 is TGCAGTGCTAGCCCCCGGACGTTTTACGATGAGCAGTTCTTC.

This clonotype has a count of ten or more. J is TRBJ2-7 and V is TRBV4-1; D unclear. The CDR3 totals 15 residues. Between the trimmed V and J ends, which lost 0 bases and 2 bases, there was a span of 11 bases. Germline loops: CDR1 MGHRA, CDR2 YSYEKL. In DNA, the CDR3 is TGCGCCAGCAGCCAAGACCCGACCTTGACCTACGAGCAGTACTTC. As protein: CASSQDPTLTYEQYF.

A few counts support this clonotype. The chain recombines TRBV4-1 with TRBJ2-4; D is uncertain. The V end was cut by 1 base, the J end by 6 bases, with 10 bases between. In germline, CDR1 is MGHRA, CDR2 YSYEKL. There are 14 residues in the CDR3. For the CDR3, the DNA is TGCGCCAGCAGCCAAGCAATGGTAGCAAACATTCAGTACTTC. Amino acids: CASSQAMVANIQYF.

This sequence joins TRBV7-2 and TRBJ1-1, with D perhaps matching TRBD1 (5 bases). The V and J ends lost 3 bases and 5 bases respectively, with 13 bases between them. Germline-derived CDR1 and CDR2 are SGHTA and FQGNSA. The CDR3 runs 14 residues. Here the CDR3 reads CASSFGGSQTEAFF. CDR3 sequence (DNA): TGTGCCAGCAGCTTTGGGGGTTCACAGACTGAAGCTTTCTTT.

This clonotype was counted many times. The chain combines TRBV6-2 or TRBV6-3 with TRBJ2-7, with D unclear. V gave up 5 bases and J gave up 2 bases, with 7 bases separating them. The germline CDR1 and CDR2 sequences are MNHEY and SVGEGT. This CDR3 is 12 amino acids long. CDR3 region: CASSRTPYEQYF. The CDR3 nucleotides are TGTGCCAGCAGTAGGACGCCCTACGAGCAGTACTTC.